The 13 T cell receptor beta chains below come from one sample, sequenced in a study of blood T cell repertoires in COVID-19. Libraries were prepared by immunoSEQ multiplex PCR; TCRdb keeps only in-frame clonotypes and omits some of them. The sample contains 200,000 to 250,000 clones, roughly 80% of which appear only once. The material sequenced was peripheral blood. The receptor set was obtained from a woman older than 75 with active or convalescent COVID-19.

The CDR3 coding sequence is TGTGCCAGCAGCGCCCAGGGGGGCAACACTGAAGCTTTCTTT. Its translation: CASSAQGGNTEAFF. V is TRBV7-2 and J is TRBJ1-1, with 7 bases identical to TRBD1. Germline CDR1 is SGHTA and CDR2 is FQGNSA. CDR3 length: 14 amino acids. After removal of 5 bases from V and 2 bases from J, the junction contained 5 bases not matched to a gene.

V and J are TRBV5-4 and TRBJ2-7; D is uncertain. This CDR3 spans 15 amino acids. Germline CDR1 is SGHNT and CDR2 is YYREEE (reference sequence). Trimming shortened V by 0 bases and J by 1 base, and 11 bases separated the two germline ends. The CDR3 nucleotides read TGTGCCAGCAGCTTGGGTGTGACTGCTTCCTACGAGCAGTACTTC. It is translated as CASSLGVTASYEQYF. Filled out from reference TRBV5-4 and TRBJ2-7, the complete variable domain reads ETGVTQSPTHLIKTRGQQVTLRCSSQSGHNTVSWYQQALGQGPQFIFQYYREEENGRGNFPPRFSGLQFPNYSSELNVNALELDDSALYLCASSLGVTASYEQYFGPGTRLTVT.

This chain links TRBV18 with TRBJ1-2, with unresolved D. Trimming stripped 2 bases from V and 4 bases from J, with 20 bases between. The CDR3 covers 17 residues. CDR1 is KGHSH, CDR2 LQKENI, per germline. For the CDR3, the DNA is TGTGCCAGCTCACCAAGCATAGGTACAGCTAAGATCTATGGCTACACCTTC. Translating it yields CASSPSIGTAKIYGYTF.

This chain connects TRBV27 to TRBJ2-1; 12 nucleotides match TRBD2. CDR3 length equals 17 residues. Germline V CDR1 and CDR2: MNHEY, SMNVEV (reference sequence). Germline trimming cut 6 bases from V and 0 bases from J; bases unmatched to any gene: 6. CDR3 DNA sequence: TGTGCCAGCAGGGGACTAGCGGGCCGGAGCTCCTACAATGAGCAGTTCTTC. It translates to CASRGLAGRSSYNEQFF.

The chain uses TRBV18 and TRBJ2-7; 7 positions match TRBD2. Per the germline V gene, CDR1 is KGHSH and CDR2 is LQKENI. The CDR3 loop spans 15 amino acids. With V trimmed by 2 bases and J by 2 bases, 6 bases remained unmatched. CDR3 in amino acids: CASSPGRGPTYEQYF. As DNA, the CDR3 is TGTGCCAGCTCACCAGGGAGGGGTCCCACCTACGAGCAGTACTTC.

This clone was counted a single time. V gene TRBV10-3 combines with J gene TRBJ2-1; 11 bases are shared with TRBD2. The CDR3 runs to 21 residues. The junction had 23 bases not matched to a gene; V was cut back by 3 bases and J by 7 bases. The V gene's germline CDR1 is ENHRY and CDR2 SYGVKD. In nucleotides, the CDR3 is TGTGCCATCAGTGACCCGCTGGGGACCCCGAGAACTAGCGGGAGTGATAATGAGCAGTTCTTC. It encodes CAISDPLGTPRTSGSDNEQFF.

The chain combines TRBV30 with TRBJ2-1; TRBD2 might be the D (6 bases). The CDR3 length is 16 residues. The V and J ends lost 1 base and 0 bases respectively, with 13 bases between them. Germline loops: CDR1 GTSNPN, CDR2 SVGIG (reference sequence). The CDR3 region is CAWSAILGGSYNEQFF. CDR3 bases: TGTGCCTGGAGTGCAATCCTGGGGGGCTCCTACAATGAGCAGTTCTTC.

V usage is TRBV5-1 and J usage is TRBJ2-1, with TRBD2 matching 12 bases. Trimming at V came to 3 bases and at J to 15 bases, leaving 13 bases not matched to a gene. The CDR3 sequence is 15 residues long. Germline V CDR1 and CDR2: SGHRS, YFSETQ. CDR3 sequence reads: CASSSEGLAGGPPFF. Here the CDR3 DNA reads TGCGCCAGCAGCTCCGAAGGCCTAGCGGGAGGGCCTCCGTTCTTC. Full variable domain (missing parts from reference TRBV5-1 and TRBJ2-1): KAGVTQTPRYLIKTRGQQVTLSCSPISGHRSVSWYQQTPGQGLQFLFEYFSETQRNKGNFPGRFSGRQFSNSRSEMNVSTLELGDSALYLCASSSEGLAGGPPFFGPGTRLTVL.

The chain joins TRBV27 to TRBJ1-2; D possibly corresponds to TRBD1 (6 bases). From germline, CDR1 is MNHEY and CDR2 SMNVEV (reference sequence). V lost 6 bases, J lost 4 bases, and 18 bases lay in between. The CDR3 length is 15 residues. The CDR3 nucleotides read TGTGCCAGCAGCTCAGGCGGACAGAGACTCTATGGCTACACCTTC. Translating it yields CASSSGGQRLYGYTF.

The chain combines TRBV14 with TRBJ1-2, with D maybe TRBD1 (5 bases). V was clipped by 0 bases and J by 8 bases, with 16 bases between them. There are 15 residues in the CDR3. Per germline, CDR1 SGHDN and CDR2 FVKESK. In nucleotides, the CDR3 is TGTGCCAGCAGCCAAGATTTAGGGACTGGGTCCGGCTACACCTTC. Its protein is CASSQDLGTGSGYTF.

For the CDR3, the DNA is TGTGCCAGCAGCCAAGATTCGGGGAGTACTGAAGCTTTCTTT. It yields the protein CASSQDSGSTEAFF. This sequence joins TRBV3-1 (or the pseudogene TRBV3-2) and TRBJ1-1; D not certain. V lost 0 bases to trimming and J lost 5 bases, with 10 bases between them. In germline, CDR1 is LGHDT, CDR2 YNNKEL (reference sequence). There are 14 residues in the CDR3.

The chain carries TRBV30 and TRBJ1-4; 7 bases are shared with TRBD1. This CDR3 comprises 14 residues. Losses at the gene ends were 2 bases for V and 3 bases for J; bases not matched to a gene: 3. In germline, CDR1 is GTSNPN, CDR2 SVGIG (reference sequence). CDR3 sequence (DNA): TGTGCCTGGAGTAGGGGACAGTCTAATGAAAAACTGTTTTTT. Translation gives CAWSRGQSNEKLFF.

This clone has a handful of counts. The chain links TRBV11-2 to TRBJ2-5; 7 bases align to TRBD1. The germline gives CDR1 SGHAT, CDR2 FQNNGV. There are 17 residues in the CDR3. V lost 4 bases to trimming and J lost 3 bases; unmatched junction nucleotides: 14. As DNA, the CDR3 is TGTGCCAGCAGCTCCTTCCCCGTCCTGACAGGGAAAGAGACCCAGTACTTC. Encoded protein: CASSSFPVLTGKETQYF.